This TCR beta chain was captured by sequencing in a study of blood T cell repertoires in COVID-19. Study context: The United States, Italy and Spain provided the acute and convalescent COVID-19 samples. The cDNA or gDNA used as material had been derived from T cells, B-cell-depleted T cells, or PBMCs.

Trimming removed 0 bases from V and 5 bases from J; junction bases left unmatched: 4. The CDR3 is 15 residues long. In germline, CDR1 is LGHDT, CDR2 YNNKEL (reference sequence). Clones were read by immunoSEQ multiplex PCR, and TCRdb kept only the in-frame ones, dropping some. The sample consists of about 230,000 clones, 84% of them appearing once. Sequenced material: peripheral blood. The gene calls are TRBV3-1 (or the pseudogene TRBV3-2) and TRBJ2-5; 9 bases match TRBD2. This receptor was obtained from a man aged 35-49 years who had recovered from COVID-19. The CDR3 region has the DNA TGTGCCAGCAGCCAAGATGGCGGGAGGGCTGAGACCCAGTACTTC. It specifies CASSQDGGRAETQYF.